The 13 T cell receptor beta chains below were found in one sample sequenced in a study of blood T cell repertoires in COVID-19. Repertoires were generated with immunoSEQ multiplex PCR, while TCRdb's copy carries only in-frame clones and drops some. The sample lists around 130,000 clones, 80% to 90% occurring once. What was sequenced was peripheral blood. Source of these receptors: a woman aged 45-65 years with acute or convalescent COVID-19.

The chain joins TRBV6-5 to TRBJ2-3; D is unresolved. Germline CDR1 reads MNHEY; CDR2 reads SVGAGI. Trimming pared 7 bases from V and 0 bases from J, leaving 5 bases between. The CDR3 has 12 residues. The CDR3 DNA sequence: TGTGCCAGCACCGGGAGCACAGATACGCAGTATTTT. The encoded protein is CASTGSTDTQYF.

The chain joins TRBV5-1 to TRBJ2-2; 8 bases fit TRBD2. Germline V gene data show CDR1 as SGHRS and CDR2 as YFSETQ. After removal of 4 bases from V and 4 bases from J, the junction contained 9 bases not matched to a gene. The CDR3 extends over 16 amino acids. For the CDR3, the DNA is TGCGCCAGCAGCAGTCAAAGCGGGAGACTCACCGGGGAGCTGTTTTTT. It yields the protein CASSSQSGRLTGELFF.

This sequence joins TRBV4-1 and TRBJ1-2, with 7 positions matching TRBD1. V was pared by 4 bases and J by 2 bases, with 4 bases of the junction left unmatched. Germline CDR1 MGHRA, CDR2 YSYEKL. This CDR3 comprises 14 residues. The CDR3 sequence is CASSRDRENYGYTF. The CDR3 DNA follows: TGCGCCAGCAGCCGCGACAGGGAAAACTATGGCTACACCTTC.

The chain joins TRBV6-2 or TRBV6-3 to TRBJ1-2; D might be TRBD1 (6 bases). This CDR3 has 15 amino acids. Germline-derived CDR1 and CDR2 are MNHEY and SVGEGT. V was shortened by 5 bases and J by 4 bases, with 17 bases between the two germline ends. The CDR3 here is CASSRGTGNSYGYTF. The CDR3 DNA reads as TGTGCCAGCAGTAGGGGGACCGGTAATTCCTATGGCTACACCTTC.

This chain joins TRBV27 and TRBJ2-7; D is perhaps TRBD2 (5 bases). This CDR3 region has 13 residues. Germline V gene lookup returns CDR1 MNHEY and CDR2 SMNVEV (reference sequence). The V end was cut by 6 bases, the J end by 0 bases, with 9 bases between. CDR3 region: CASRSGASYEQYF. The CDR3 DNA sequence: TGTGCCAGCAGGAGCGGAGCCTCCTACGAGCAGTACTTC.

CDR3 sequence (DNA): TGTGCCAGCAGTTACACTCCGGGACTAGCGGGAGGCGAGCAGTACTTC. Its protein is CASSYTPGLAGGEQYF. This chain links TRBV6-2 or TRBV6-3 with TRBJ2-7; 15 bases are shared with TRBD2. V trimming: 2 bases; J trimming: 6 bases; junction bases outside the gene matches: 5. The CDR3 contains 16 residues. CDR1 MNHEY and CDR2 SVGEGT come from the germline V gene.

This clone was observed a single time. The J gene is TRBJ1-1, the V gene TRBV18; D is possibly TRBD1 (5 bases). The CDR3 consists of 14 residues. CDR1 is KGHSH and CDR2 is LQKENI in the germline V gene. V lost 2 bases, J lost 2 bases, and 9 bases lay in between. The CDR3 DNA follows: TGTGCCAGCTCACCAGGGAGGGGAAACACTGAAGCTTTCTTT. Translated, it gives CASSPGRGNTEAFF.

This clone was observed once. The chain is built from TRBV2 and TRBJ1-5, with D tentatively TRBD1 (6 bases). With 6 bases removed from V and 2 bases from J, the gap between germline ends came to 20 bases. Germline CDR1 SNHLY, CDR2 FYNNEI. This CDR3 contains 17 residues. This CDR3 reads CASSTGTRQFGNQPQHF. The CDR3 DNA reads as TGTGCCAGCAGCACCGGGACACGGCAATTCGGCAATCAGCCCCAGCATTTT.

The chain has TRBV24-1 and TRBJ1-1; unclear D gene. The germline V gene encodes CDR1 KGHDR and CDR2 SFDVKD. This CDR3 spans 14 amino acids. The V and J ends lost 4 bases and 5 bases respectively, with 13 bases between them. Here the CDR3 reads CATSEAGKDTEAFF. The CDR3 DNA sequence: TGTGCCACCAGTGAGGCGGGGAAGGATACTGAAGCTTTCTTT.

The chain is built from TRBV19 and TRBJ2-5; 12 positions match TRBD2. The V and J ends lost 1 base and 5 bases, in that order; junction bases with no gene match: 8. The CDR3 runs to 17 residues. Germline V lookup: CDR1 LNHDA, CDR2 SQIVND (reference sequence). Here the CDR3 reads CASSIVATSGGLETQYF. The CDR3 nucleotides are TGTGCCAGTAGTATAGTAGCAACTAGCGGGGGGTTGGAGACCCAGTACTTC.

The V call is TRBV30, the J call TRBJ2-7, with D possibly TRBD1 on 5 matching bases. The germline V gene has CDR1 GTSNPN and CDR2 SVGIG (reference sequence). V shed 6 bases and J shed 2 bases, with 11 bases lying between them. This CDR3 is built from 12 residues. In nucleotides, the CDR3 is TGTGCCTGTGCTGTAGGGGCCTACGAGCAGTACTTC. This translates into CACAVGAYEQYF.

The CDR3 loop reads CASSRAPRGVGQETQYF. The DNA for the CDR3 is TGTGCCAGCAGCCGAGCCCCCAGGGGTGTCGGTCAAGAGACCCAGTACTTC. J is TRBJ2-5 and V is TRBV7-9; D is possibly TRBD1 (6 bases). Germline V gives CDR1 SEHNR, CDR2 FQNEAQ (reference sequence). V lost 5 bases, J lost 2 bases, and 21 bases lay in between. This CDR3 contains 17 residues.

The count of this clone is one. The V and J genes are TRBV3-1 (or the pseudogene TRBV3-2) and TRBJ2-7; 9 bases fit TRBD1. The length of the CDR3 is 14 residues. Germline values: CDR1 LGHDT, CDR2 YNNKEL (reference sequence). Trimming at V came to 3 bases and at J to 2 bases, leaving 2 bases not matched to a gene. The CDR3 sequence is CASSQRDRAYEQYF. The CDR3 DNA reads as TGTGCCAGCAGCCAGCGGGACAGGGCCTACGAGCAGTACTTC.